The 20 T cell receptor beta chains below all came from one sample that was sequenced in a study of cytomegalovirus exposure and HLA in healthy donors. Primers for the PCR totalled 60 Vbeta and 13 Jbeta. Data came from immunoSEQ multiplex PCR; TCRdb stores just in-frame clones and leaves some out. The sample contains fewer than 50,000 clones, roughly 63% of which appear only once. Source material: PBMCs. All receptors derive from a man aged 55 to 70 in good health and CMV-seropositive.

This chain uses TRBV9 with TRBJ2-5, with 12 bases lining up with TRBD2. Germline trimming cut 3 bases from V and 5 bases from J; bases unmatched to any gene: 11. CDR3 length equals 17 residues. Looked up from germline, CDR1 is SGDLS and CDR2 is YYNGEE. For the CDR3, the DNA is TGTGCCAGCAGCGCGACTAGCGGGAGCGGGGTCCTGGAGACCCAGTACTTC. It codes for CASSATSGSGVLETQYF.

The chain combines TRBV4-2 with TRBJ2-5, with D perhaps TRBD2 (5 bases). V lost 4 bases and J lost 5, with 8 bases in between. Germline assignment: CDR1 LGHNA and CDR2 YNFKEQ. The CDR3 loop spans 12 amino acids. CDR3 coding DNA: TGTGCCAGCAGCCGGACTTCTGAGACCCAGTACTTC. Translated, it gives CASSRTSETQYF.

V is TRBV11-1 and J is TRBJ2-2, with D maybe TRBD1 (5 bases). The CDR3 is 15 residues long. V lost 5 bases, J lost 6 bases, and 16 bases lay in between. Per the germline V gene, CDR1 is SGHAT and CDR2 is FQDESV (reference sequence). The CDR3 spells CASSPLRVASGELFF. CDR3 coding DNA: TGTGCCAGCAGCCCCCTCAGGGTGGCTTCCGGGGAGCTGTTTTTT.

DNA of the CDR3: TGTGCCAGCTCACCACCCCAGAACACCGGGGAGCTGTTTTTT. Residues: CASSPPQNTGELFF. The chain employs TRBV18 and TRBJ2-2; the D is unclear. With 0 bases removed from V and 1 base from J, the gap between germline ends came to 3 bases. Germline loops: CDR1 KGHSH, CDR2 LQKENI. The CDR3 loop spans 14 amino acids.

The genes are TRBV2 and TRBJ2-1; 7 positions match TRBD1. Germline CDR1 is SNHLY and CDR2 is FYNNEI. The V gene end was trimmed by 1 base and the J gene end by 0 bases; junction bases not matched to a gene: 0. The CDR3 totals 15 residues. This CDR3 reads CASSEEGASYNEQFF. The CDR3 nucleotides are TGTGCCAGCAGTGAAGAGGGGGCCTCCTACAATGAGCAGTTCTTC.

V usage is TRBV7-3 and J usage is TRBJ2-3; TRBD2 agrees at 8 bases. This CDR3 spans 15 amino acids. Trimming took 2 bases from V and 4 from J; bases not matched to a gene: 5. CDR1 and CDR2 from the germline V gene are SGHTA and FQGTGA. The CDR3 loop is CASSLAGGVADTQYF. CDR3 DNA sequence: TGTGCCAGCAGCTTAGCGGGAGGAGTGGCAGATACGCAGTATTTT.

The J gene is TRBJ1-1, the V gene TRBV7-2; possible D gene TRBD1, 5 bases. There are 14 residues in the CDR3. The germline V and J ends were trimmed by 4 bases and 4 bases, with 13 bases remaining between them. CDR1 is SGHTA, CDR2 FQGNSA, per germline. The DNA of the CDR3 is TGTGCCAGCAGCTCCACCAGGGTGCGCACTGAAGCTTTCTTT. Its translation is CASSSTRVRTEAFF.

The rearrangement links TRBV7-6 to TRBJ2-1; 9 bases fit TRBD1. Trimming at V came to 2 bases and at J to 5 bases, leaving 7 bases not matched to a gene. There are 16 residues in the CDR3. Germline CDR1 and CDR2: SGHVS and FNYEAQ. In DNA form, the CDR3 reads TGTGCCAGCAGCTTACAACCGGGGACAGGGCACAATGAGCAGTTCTTC. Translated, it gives CASSLQPGTGHNEQFF.

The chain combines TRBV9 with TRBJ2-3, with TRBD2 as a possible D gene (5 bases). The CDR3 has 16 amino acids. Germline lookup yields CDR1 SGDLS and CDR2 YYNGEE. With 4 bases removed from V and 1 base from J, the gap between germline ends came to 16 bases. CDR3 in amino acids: CASSKAASVGTDTQYF. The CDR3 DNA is TGTGCCAGCAGCAAAGCGGCGTCGGTCGGCACAGATACGCAGTATTTT.

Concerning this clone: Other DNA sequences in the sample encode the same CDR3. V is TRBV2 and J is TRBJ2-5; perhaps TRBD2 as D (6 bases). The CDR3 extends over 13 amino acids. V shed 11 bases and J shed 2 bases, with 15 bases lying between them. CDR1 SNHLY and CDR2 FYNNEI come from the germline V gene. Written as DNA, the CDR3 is TGTGCCTCCCGACGGGACTCACAAGAGACCCAGTACTTC. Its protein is CASRRDSQETQYF.

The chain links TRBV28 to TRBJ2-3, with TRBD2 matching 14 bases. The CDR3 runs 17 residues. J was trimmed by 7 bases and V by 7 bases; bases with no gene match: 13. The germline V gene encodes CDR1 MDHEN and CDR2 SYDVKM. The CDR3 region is CASTTTRLAGGRYTQYF. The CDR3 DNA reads TGTGCCAGCACCACTACCCGACTAGCGGGAGGGCGATATACGCAGTATTTT.

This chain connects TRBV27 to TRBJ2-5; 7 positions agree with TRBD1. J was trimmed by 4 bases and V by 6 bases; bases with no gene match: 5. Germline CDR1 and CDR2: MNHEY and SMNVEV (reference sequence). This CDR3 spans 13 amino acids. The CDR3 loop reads CASRPRTGETQYF. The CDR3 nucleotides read TGTGCCAGCAGGCCAAGGACAGGAGAGACCCAGTACTTC.

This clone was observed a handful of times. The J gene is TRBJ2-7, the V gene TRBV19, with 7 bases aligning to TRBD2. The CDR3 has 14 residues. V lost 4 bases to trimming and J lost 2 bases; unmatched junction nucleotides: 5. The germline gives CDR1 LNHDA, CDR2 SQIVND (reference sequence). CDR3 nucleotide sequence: TGTGCCAGTAGTACCCAGCGGGGCGCCTACGAGCAGTACTTC. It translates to CASSTQRGAYEQYF.

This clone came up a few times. The CDR3 DNA reads as TGTGCCAGCAGCTTAGGGGGGACTATGGGACACGAGCAGTACTTC. Residues: CASSLGGTMGHEQYF. The V gene is TRBV7-3, the J gene TRBJ2-7; 7 nucleotides line up with TRBD2. CDR1 SGHTA and CDR2 FQGTGA come from the germline V gene. With V trimmed by 2 bases and J by 5 bases, 9 bases remained unmatched. The CDR3 runs to 15 residues.

The CDR3 bases are TGTGCCAGCGAGACAGGGTTCCCCGGGGAGCTGTTTTTT. This encodes CASETGFPGELFF. V usage is TRBV7-9 and J usage is TRBJ2-2, with 7 bases matching TRBD1. Unmatched junction bases numbered 6, after V lost 8 bases and J lost 6 bases. CDR1 is SEHNR, CDR2 FQNEAQ, per germline (reference sequence). CDR3 size: 13 residues.

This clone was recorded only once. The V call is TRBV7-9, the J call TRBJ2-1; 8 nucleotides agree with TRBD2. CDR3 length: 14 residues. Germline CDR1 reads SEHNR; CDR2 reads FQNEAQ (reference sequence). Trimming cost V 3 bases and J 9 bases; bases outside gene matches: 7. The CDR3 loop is CASSLTGGPSEQFF. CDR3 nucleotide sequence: TGTGCCAGCAGCTTGACGGGAGGGCCTAGTGAGCAGTTCTTC.

CDR3 in DNA: TGTGCCAGCAGTTCCACCTACCGACAGGGCCGCACCTTC. This gives the protein CASSSTYRQGRTF. The chain employs TRBV27 and TRBJ1-2; 7 bases are a match to TRBD1. The CDR3 runs to 13 residues. The germline V gene encodes CDR1 MNHEY and CDR2 SMNVEV (reference sequence). J was trimmed by 13 bases and V by 4 bases; bases with no gene match: 12.

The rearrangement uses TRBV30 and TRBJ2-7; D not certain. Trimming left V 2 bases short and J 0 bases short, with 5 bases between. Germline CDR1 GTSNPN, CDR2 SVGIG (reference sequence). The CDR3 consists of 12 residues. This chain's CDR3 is CAWSPSSYEQYF. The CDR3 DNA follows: TGTGCCTGGAGTCCCTCCTCCTACGAGCAGTACTTC. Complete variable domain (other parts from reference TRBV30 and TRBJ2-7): SQTIHQWPATLVQPVGSPLSLECTVEGTSNPNLYWYRQAAGRGLQLLFYSVGIGQISSEVPQNLSASRPQDRQFILSSKKLLLSDSGFYLCAWSPSSYEQYFGPGTRLTVT.

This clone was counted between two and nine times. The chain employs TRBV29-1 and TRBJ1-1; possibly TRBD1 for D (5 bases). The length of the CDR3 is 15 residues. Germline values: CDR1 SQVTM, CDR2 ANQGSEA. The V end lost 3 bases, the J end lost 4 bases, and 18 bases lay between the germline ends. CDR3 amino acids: CSVDGGTGGGTEAFF. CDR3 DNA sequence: TGCAGCGTTGATGGGGGGACGGGGGGGGGCACTGAAGCTTTCTTT.

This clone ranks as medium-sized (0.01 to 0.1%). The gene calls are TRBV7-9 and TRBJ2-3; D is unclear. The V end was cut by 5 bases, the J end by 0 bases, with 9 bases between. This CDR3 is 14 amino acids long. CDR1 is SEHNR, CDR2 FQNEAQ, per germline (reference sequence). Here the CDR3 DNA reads TGTGCCAGCAGCCCCCCGTTCAGCACAGATACGCAGTATTTT. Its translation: CASSPPFSTDTQYF. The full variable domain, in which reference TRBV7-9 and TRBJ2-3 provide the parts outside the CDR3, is DTGVSQNPRHKITKRGQNVTFRCDPISEHNRLYWYRQTLGQGPEFLTYFQNEAQLEKSRLLSDRFSAERPKGSFSTLEIQRTEQGDSAMYLCASSPPFSTDTQYFGPGTRLTVL.